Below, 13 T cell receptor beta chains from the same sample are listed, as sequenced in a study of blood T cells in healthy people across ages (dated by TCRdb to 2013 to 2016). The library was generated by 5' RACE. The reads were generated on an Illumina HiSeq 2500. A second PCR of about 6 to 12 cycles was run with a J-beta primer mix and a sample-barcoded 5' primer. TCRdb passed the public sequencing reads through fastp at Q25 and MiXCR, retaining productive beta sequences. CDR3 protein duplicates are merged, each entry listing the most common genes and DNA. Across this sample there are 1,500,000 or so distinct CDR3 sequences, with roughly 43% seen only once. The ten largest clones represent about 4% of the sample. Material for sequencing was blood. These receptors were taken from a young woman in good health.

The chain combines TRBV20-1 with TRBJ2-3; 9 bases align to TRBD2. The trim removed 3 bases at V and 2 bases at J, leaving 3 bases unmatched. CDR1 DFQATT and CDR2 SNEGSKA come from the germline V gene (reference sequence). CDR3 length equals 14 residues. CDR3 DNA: TGCAGTGCTAGCCTAGCGGGACCCACAGATACGCAGTATTTT. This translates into CSASLAGPTDTQYF.

The CDR3 loop reads CASSQNRGYQETQYF. CDR3 sequence (DNA): TGTGCCAGCAGCCAAAATAGGGGATACCAAGAGACCCAGTACTTC. The gene calls are TRBV4-2 and TRBJ2-5; tentatively, D is TRBD1 (5 bases). This CDR3 is 15 amino acids long. Trimming took 2 bases from V and 0 from J, leaving 10 bases between them. From germline, CDR1 is LGHNA and CDR2 YNFKEQ.

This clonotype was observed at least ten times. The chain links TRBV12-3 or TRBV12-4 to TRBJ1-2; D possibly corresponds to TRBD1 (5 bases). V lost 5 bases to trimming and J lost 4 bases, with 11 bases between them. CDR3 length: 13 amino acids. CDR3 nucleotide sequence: TGTGCCAGCAGTCCGGGACGGCTCTATGGCTACACCTTC. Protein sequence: CASSPGRLYGYTF.

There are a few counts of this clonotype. This CDR3 is CAIRQGYSNQPQHF. The CDR3 region has the DNA TGTGCCATCAGACAGGGCTATAGCAATCAGCCCCAGCATTTT. This chain joins TRBV10-3 and TRBJ1-5, with D possibly being TRBD1 (6 bases). The CDR3 spans 14 residues. In germline, CDR1 is ENHRY, CDR2 SYGVKD. With 6 bases removed from V and 0 bases from J, the gap between germline ends came to 9 bases.

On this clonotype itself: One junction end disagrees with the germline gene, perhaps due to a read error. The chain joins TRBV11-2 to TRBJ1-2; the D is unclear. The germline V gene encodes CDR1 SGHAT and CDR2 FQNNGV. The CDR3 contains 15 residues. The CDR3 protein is CAGSLGISTPYGYTF. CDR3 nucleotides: TGTGCCGGCAGCCTAGGGATTTCCACCCCTTATGGCTACACCTTC.

The chain's CDR3 is CASGEAVVGARYGYTF. The DNA of the CDR3 is TGCGCCAGCGGCGAGGCCGTCGTGGGGGCAAGGTATGGCTACACCTTC. This chain connects TRBV5-1 to TRBJ1-2, with D maybe TRBD1 (6 bases). The CDR3 is 16 amino acids. V dropped 7 bases and J dropped 5 bases, with 24 bases sitting between them. The germline V gene encodes CDR1 SGHRS and CDR2 YFSETQ.

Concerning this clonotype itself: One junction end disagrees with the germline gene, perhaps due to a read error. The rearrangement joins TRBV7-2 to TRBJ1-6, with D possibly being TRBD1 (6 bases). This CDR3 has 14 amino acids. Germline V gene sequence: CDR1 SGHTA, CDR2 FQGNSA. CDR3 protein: CASSFGQPNSPPHF. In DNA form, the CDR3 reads TGTGCCAGCAGCTTTGGACAGCCGAATTCACCCCCCCACTTT.

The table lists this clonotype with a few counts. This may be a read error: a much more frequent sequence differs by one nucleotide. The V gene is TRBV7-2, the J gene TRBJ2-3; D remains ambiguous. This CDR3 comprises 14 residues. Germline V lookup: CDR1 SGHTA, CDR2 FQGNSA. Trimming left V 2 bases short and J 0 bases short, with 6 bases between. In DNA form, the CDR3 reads TGTGCCAGCAGCTTATCCTGGAGCACAGATACGCAGTATTTT. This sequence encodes CASSLSWSTDTQYF.

CDR3: CASSPMGHPSYNEQFF. In nucleotides, the CDR3 is TGCGCCAGCAGCCCCATGGGACACCCCTCCTACAATGAGCAGTTCTTC. The chain employs TRBV4-3 and TRBJ2-1, with D possibly matching TRBD1 (6 bases). The CDR3 spans 16 residues. The germline V gene has CDR1 LGHNA and CDR2 YSLEER. V lost 4 bases to trimming and J lost 0 bases, with 13 bases between them.

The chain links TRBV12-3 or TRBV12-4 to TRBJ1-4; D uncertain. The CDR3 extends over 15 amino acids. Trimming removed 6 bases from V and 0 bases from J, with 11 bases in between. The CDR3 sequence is CASSPTRSTNEKLFF. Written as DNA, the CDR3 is TGTGCCAGCAGCCCGACACGATCAACTAATGAAAAACTGTTTTTT.

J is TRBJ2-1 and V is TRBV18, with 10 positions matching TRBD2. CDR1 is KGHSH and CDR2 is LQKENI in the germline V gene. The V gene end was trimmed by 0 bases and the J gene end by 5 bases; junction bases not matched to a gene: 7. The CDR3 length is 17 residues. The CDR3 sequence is CASSPPRTSGQDNEQFF. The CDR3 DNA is TGTGCCAGCTCACCACCGAGGACTAGCGGCCAGGACAATGAGCAGTTCTTC.

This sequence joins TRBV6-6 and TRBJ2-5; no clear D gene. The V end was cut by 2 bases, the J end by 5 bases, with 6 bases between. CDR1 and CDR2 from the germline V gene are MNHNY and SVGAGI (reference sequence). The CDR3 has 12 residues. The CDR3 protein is CASSYAVETQYF. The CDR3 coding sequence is TGTGCCAGCAGTTACGCGGTCGAGACCCAGTACTTC.

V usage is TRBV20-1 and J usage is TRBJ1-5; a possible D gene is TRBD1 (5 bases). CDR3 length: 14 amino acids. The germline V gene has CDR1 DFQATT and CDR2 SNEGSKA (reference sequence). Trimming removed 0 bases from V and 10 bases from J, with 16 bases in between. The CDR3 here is CSARDRQGRGPQHF. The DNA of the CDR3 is TGCAGTGCTAGAGATCGGCAGGGCCGAGGACCCCAGCATTTT.